This TCR beta chain derives from a study of beta chain features in type 1 diabetes. Findings and limits, study-wide: The study found moderately but significantly shorter TCRB CDR3s in all four CD4+ subsets of Type 1 diabetes patients.

Worth noting for this clone: The antigen remains unidentified.

Expressed TCRB transcripts got sequenced, as all isolated RNA was reverse transcribed. Data came from immunoSEQ multiplex PCR; TCRdb stores just in-frame clones and leaves some out. Of more than 250,000 clones listed, roughly 21% are singletons. There are 13 residues in the CDR3. Germline CDR1 reads SGHAT; CDR2 reads FQDESV (reference sequence). V lost 5 bases and J 2 bases, leaving 9 bases between the germline ends. The receptor comes from a woman aged 40 to 55 with type 1 diabetes. This chain joins TRBV11-1 and TRBJ1-2; D may be TRBD1 (5 bases). The sample taken for sequencing was naive CD4+ T cells from blood. CDR3 amino acids: CASSDAGNYGYTF. CDR3 nucleotide sequence: TGTGCCAGCAGCGACGCAGGGAACTATGGCTACACCTTC.